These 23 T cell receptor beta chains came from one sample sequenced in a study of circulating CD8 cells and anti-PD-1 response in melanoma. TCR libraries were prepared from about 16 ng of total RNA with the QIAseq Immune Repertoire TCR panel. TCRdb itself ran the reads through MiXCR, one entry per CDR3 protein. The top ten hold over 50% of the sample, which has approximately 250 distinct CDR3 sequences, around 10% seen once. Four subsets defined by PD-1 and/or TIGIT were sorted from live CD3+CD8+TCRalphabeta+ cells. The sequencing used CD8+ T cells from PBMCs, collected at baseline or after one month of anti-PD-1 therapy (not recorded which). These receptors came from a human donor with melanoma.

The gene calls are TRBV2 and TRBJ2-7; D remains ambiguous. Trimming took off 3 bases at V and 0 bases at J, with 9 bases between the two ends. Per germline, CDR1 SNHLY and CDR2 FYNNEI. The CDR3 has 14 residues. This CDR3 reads CASSEGSSSYEQYF. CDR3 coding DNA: TGTGCCAGCAGTGAGGGATCGAGCTCCTACGAGCAGTACTTC.

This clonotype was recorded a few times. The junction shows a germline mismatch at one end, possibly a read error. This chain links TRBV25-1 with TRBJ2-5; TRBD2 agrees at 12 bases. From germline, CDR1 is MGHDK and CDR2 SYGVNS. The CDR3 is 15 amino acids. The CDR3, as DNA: TGTGCCAACAGTGATGGACTAGCGGGAAGAGAGACCCAGTACTTC. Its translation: CANSDGLAGRETQYF.

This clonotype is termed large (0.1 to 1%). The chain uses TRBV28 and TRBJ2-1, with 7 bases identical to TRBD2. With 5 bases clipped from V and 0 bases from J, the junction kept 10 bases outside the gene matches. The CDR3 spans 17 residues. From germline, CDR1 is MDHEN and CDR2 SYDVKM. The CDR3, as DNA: TGTGCCAGCAGTCCCTTAGCGGGCCTTAGCTCCTACAATGAGCAGTTCTTC. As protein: CASSPLAGLSSYNEQFF. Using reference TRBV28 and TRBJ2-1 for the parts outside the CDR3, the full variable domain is DVKVTQSSRYLVKRTGEKVFLECVQDMDHENMFWYRQDPGLGLRLIYFSYDVKMKEKGDIPEGYSVSREKKERFSLILESASTNQTSMYLCASSPLAGLSSYNEQFFGPGTRLTVL.

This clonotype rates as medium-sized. The CDR3 reads CASSFQTKLAGRPYEQYF. In DNA, the CDR3 is TGTGCCAGCAGTTTCCAGACCAAACTAGCGGGACGGCCCTACGAGCAGTACTTC. The chain combines TRBV27 with TRBJ2-7, with 10 bases identical to TRBD2. Trimming removed 3 bases from V and 2 bases from J; junction bases left unmatched: 13. The CDR3 spans 18 residues. Germline V gene sequence: CDR1 MNHEY, CDR2 SMNVEV (reference sequence).

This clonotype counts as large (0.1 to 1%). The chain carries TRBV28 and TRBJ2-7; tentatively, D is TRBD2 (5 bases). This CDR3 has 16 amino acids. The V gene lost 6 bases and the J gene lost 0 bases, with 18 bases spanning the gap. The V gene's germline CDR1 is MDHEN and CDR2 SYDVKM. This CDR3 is CASRTMADMSSYEQYF. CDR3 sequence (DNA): TGTGCCAGCAGGACTATGGCGGATATGAGCTCCTACGAGCAGTACTTC.

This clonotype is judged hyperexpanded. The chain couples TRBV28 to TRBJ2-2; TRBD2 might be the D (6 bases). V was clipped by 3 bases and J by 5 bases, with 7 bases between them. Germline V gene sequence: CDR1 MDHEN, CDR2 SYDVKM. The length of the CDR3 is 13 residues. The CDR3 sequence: CASSFRGTGELFF. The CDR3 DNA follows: TGTGCCAGCAGTTTCCGGGGGACCGGGGAGCTGTTTTTT.

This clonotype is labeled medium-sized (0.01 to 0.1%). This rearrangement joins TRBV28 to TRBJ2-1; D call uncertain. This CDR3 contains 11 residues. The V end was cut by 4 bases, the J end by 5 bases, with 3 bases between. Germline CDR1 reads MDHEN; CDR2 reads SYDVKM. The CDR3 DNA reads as TGTGCCAGCAGTTGGGACAATGAGCAGTTCTTC. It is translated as CASSWDNEQFF.

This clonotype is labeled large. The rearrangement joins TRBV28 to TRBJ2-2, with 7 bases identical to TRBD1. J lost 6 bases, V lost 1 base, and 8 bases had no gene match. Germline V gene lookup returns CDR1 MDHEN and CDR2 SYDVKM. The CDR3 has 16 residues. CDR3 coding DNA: TGTGCCAGCAGTTTATACCCCGACAGGGCGTCCGGGGAGCTGTTTTTT. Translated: CASSLYPDRASGELFF.

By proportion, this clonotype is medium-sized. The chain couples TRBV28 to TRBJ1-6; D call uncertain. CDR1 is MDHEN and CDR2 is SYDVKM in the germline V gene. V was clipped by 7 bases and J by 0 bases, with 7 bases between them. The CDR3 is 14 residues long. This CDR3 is CASTESSYNSPLHF. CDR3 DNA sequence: TGTGCCAGCACGGAAAGCTCCTATAATTCACCCCTCCACTTT.

CDR3 coding DNA: TGTGCCAGCAGTGAGACTAGCGGGAGCTCAGATACGCAGTATTTT. Translation gives CASSETSGSSDTQYF. V and J are TRBV2 and TRBJ2-3; 12 nucleotides match TRBD2. The V segment lost 3 bases and the J segment 4 bases; nucleotides outside the gene matches: 2. The CDR3 contains 15 residues. Germline lookup yields CDR1 SNHLY and CDR2 FYNNEI.

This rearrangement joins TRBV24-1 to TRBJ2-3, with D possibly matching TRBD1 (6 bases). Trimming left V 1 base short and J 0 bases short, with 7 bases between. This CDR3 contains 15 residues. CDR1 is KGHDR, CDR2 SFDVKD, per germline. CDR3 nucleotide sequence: TGTGCCACCAGTGATTTTCAGGGGAGCACAGATACGCAGTATTTT. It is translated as CATSDFQGSTDTQYF.

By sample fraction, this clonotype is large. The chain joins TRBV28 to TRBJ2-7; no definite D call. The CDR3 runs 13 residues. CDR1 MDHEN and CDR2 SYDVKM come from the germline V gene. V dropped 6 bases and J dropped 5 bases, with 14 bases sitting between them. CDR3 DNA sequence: TGTGCCAGCAGATTTTCAGTATCCCACGAGCAGTACTTC. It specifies CASRFSVSHEQYF.

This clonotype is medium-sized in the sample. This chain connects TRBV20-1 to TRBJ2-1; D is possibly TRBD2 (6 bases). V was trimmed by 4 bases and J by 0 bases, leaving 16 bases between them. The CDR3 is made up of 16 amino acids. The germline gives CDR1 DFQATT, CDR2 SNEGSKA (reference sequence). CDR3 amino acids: CSATRDAEGSYNEQFF. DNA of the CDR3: TGCAGTGCTACAAGAGATGCGGAGGGCTCCTACAATGAGCAGTTCTTC.

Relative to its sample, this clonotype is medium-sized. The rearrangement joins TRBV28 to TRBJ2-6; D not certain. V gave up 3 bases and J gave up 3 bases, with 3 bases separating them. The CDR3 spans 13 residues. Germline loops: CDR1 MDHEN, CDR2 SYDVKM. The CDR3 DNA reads TGTGCCAGCAGTTTTGGTGGGGCCAACGTCCTGACTTTC. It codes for CASSFGGANVLTF.

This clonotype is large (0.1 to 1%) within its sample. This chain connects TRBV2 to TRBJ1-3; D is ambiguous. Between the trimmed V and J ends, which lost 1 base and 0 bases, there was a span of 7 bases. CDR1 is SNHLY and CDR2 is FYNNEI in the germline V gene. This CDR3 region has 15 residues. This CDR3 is CASSEGLNSGNTIYF. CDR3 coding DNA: TGTGCCAGCAGTGAAGGACTGAACTCTGGAAACACCATATATTTT.

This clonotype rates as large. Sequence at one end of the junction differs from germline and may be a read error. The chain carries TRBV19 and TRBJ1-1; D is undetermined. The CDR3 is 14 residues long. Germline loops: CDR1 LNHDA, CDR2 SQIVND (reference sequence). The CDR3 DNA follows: TGTGCCAGCAGTATGTCGGGGTGGAACACTGAAGCTTTCTTT. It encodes CASSMSGWNTEAFF.

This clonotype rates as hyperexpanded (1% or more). The CDR3 sequence: CSARPPGLAGGTTSTDTQYF. DNA of the CDR3: TGCAGTGCTAGACCCCCTGGACTAGCGGGAGGTACCACTAGCACAGATACGCAGTATTTT. This sequence joins TRBV20-1 and TRBJ2-3, with TRBD2 identical over 14 bases. This CDR3 is built from 20 residues. Germline loops: CDR1 DFQATT, CDR2 SNEGSKA (reference sequence). Losses at the gene ends were 2 bases for V and 0 bases for J; bases not matched to a gene: 13.

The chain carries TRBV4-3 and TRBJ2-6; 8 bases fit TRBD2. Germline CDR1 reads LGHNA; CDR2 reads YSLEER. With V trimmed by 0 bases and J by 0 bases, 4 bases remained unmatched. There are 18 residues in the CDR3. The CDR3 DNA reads TGCGCCAGCAGCCAAGATTCCCGGGGGGGCTCTGGGGCCAACGTCCTGACTTTC. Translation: CASSQDSRGGSGANVLTF.

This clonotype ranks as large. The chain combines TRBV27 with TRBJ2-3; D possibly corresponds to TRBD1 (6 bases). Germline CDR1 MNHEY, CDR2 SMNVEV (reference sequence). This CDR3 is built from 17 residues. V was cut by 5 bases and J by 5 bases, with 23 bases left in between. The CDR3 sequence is CASSLYGVGNRVDTQYF. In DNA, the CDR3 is TGTGCCAGCAGTCTCTACGGGGTGGGCAACAGGGTAGATACGCAGTATTTT.

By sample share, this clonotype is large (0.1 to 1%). DNA for the CDR3: TGTGCCAGCAGCCGACTAGCGTCTAACACAGATACGCAGTATTTT. Its translation is CASSRLASNTDTQYF. The chain links TRBV7-3 to TRBJ2-3, with 8 positions matching TRBD2. This CDR3 is built from 15 residues. Germline CDR1 is SGHTA and CDR2 is FQGTGA. V was clipped by 5 bases and J by 2 bases; unmatched bases: 6. Together with reference TRBV7-3 and TRBJ2-3, the CDR3 gives the full variable domain: GAGVSQTPSNKVTEKGKYVELRCDPISGHTALYWYRQSLGQGPEFLIYFQGTGAADDSGLPNDRFFAVRPEGSVSTLKIQRTERGDSAVYLCASSRLASNTDTQYFGPGTRLTVL.

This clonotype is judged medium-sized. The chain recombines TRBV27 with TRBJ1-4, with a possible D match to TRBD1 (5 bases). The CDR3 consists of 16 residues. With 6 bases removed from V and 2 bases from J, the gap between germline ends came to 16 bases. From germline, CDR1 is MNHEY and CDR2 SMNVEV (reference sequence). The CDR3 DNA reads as TGTGCCAGCAGGAGGGGAACCCTCGCCACTAATGAAAAACTGTTTTTT. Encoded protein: CASRRGTLATNEKLFF.

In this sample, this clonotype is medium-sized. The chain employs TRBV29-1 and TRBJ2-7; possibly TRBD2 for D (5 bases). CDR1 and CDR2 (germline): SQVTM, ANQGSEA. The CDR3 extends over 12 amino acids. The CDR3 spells CSVKTDYYEQYF. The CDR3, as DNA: TGCAGTGTTAAGACTGACTACTACGAGCAGTACTTC.

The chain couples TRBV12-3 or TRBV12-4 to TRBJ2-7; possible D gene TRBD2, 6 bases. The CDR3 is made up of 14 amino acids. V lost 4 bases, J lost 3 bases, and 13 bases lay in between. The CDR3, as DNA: TGTGCCAGCAGTTCGGGGGTCAGGATCTACGAGCAGTACTTC. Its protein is CASSSGVRIYEQYF.